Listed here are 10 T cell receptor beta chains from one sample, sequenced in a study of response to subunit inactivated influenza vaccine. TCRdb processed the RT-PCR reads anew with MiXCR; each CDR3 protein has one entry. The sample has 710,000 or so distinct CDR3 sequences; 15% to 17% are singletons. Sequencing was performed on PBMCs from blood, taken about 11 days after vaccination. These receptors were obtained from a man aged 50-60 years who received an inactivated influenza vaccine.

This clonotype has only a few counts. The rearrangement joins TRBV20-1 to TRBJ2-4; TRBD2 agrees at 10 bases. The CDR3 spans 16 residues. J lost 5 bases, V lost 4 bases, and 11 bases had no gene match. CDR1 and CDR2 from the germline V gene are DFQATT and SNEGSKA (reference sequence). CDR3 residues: CSAKEGWTSGQNIQYF. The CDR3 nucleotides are TGCAGTGCTAAAGAGGGCTGGACTAGCGGACAAAACATTCAGTACTTC.

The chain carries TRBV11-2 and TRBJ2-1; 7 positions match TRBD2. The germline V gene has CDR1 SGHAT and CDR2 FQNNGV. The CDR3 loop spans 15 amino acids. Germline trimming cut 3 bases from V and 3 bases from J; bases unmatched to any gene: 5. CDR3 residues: CASSLGEGNYNEQFF. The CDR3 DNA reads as TGTGCCAGCAGCTTGGGGGAGGGCAACTACAATGAGCAGTTCTTC.

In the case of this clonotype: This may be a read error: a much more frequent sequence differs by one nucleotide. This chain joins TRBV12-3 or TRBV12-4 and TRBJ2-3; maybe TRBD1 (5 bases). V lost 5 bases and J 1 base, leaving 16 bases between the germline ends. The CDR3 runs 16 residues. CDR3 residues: CASSRGRYRGTDTQYF. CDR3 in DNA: TGTGCCAGCAGTAGGGGCAGGTATAGGGGCACAGATACGCAGTATTTT.

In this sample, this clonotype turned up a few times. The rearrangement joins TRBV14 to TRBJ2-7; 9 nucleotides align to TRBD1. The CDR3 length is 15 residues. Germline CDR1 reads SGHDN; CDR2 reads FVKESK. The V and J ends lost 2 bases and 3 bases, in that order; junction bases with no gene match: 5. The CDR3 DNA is TGTGCCAGCAGCCAATACTACAGGGGGCTCTACGAGCAGTACTTC. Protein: CASSQYYRGLYEQYF.

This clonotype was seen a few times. The CDR3 sequence: CASSESVRNLAGPYNEQFF. The CDR3, as DNA: TGTGCCAGCAGTGAATCTGTCAGGAATCTAGCGGGACCCTACAATGAGCAGTTCTTC. V is TRBV25-1 and J is TRBJ2-1, with TRBD2 identical over 9 bases. CDR1 is MGHDK, CDR2 SYGVNS, per germline. V trimming: 1 base; J trimming: 2 bases; junction bases outside the gene matches: 12. The CDR3 loop spans 19 amino acids.

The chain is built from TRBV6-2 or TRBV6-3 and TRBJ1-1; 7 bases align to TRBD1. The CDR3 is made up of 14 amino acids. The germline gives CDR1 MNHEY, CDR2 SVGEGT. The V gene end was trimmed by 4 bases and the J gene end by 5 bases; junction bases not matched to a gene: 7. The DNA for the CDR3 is TGTGCCAGCAGTTCCACAGGGGATGGAACTGAAGCTTTCTTT. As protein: CASSSTGDGTEAFF.

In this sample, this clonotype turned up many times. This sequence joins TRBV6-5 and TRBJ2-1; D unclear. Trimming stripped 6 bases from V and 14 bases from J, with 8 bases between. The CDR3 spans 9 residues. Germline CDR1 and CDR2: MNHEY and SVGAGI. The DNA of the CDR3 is TGTGCCAGCAGGAACCCGAAGTTCTTC. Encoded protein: CASRNPKFF.

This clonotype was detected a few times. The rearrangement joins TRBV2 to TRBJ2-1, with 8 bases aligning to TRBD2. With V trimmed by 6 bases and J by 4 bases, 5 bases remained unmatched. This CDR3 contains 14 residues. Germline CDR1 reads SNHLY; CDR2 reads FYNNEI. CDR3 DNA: TGTGCCAGCAGCCCCTCTAGCGGGTACAATGAGCAGTTCTTC. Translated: CASSPSSGYNEQFF.

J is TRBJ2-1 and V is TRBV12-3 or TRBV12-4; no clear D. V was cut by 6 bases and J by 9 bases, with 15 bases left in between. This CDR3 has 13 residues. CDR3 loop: CASSLQTFREQFF. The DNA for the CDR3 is TGTGCCAGCAGCCTGCAAACCTTCCGTGAGCAGTTCTTC.

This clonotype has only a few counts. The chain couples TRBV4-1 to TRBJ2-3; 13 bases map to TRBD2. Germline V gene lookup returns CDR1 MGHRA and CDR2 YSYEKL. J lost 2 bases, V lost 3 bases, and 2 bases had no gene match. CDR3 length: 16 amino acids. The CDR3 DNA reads TGCGCCAGCAGCCAGGGACTAGCGGGGACCACAGATACGCAGTATTTT. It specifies CASSQGLAGTTDTQYF.